This TCR beta chain was sequenced for a study of cytomegalovirus exposure and HLA in healthy donors. Study as a whole: Per a later analysis, the 666 first-cohort and about 120 validation repertoires shared one platform.

A note on this clone: Antigen: not known.

Study conclusions and caveats: In the 120 validation repertoires, 94% of cluster scores exceeded 0, per a later analysis. Researchers counted roughly 160 TCR beta chains as cytomegalovirus-associated.

Germline lookup yields CDR1 MNHEY and CDR2 SVGAGI. V lost 5 bases to trimming and J lost 6 bases; unmatched junction nucleotides: 12. This CDR3 is built from 15 residues. Profiling relied on immunoSEQ multiplex PCR, and the TCRdb table lists in-frame clones only, not all of them. The sample holds about 130,000 clones, about nine tenths seen once. The sequence was obtained from a woman under 40 in good health and CMV-seropositive. Material for sequencing was PBMCs. The chain uses TRBV6-5 and TRBJ2-7, with 8 positions matching TRBD1. The CDR3 here is CASSPSLTGASEQYF. Written as DNA, the CDR3 is TGTGCCAGCAGTCCGAGCTTGACAGGGGCGAGCGAGCAGTACTTC.